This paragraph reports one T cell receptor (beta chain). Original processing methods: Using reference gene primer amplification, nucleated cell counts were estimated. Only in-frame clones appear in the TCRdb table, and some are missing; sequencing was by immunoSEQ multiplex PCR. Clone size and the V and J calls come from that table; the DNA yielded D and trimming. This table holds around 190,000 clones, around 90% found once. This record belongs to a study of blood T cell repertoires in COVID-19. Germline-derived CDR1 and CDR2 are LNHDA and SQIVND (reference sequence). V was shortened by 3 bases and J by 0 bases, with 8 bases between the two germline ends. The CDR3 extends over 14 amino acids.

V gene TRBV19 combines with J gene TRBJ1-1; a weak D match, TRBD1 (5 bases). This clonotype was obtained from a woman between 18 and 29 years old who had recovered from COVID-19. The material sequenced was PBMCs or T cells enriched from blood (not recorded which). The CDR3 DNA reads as TGTGCCAGTAGTATGGAGGGGATGAACACTGAAGCTTTCTTT. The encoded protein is CASSMEGMNTEAFF.